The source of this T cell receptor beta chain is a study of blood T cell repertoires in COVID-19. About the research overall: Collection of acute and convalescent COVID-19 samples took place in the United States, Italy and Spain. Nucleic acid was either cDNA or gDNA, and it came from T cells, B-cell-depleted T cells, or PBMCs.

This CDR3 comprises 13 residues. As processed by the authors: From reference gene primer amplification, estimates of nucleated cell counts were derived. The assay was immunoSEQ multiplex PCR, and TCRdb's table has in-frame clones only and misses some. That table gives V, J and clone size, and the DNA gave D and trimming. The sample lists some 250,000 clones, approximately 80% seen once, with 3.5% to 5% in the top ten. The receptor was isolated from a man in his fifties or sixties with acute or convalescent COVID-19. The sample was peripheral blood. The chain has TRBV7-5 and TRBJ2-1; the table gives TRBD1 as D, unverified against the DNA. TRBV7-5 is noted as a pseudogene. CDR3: CARSTTGENEQFF. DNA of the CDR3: TGTGCCAGAAGCACGACAGGGGAGAATGAGCAGTTCTTC.